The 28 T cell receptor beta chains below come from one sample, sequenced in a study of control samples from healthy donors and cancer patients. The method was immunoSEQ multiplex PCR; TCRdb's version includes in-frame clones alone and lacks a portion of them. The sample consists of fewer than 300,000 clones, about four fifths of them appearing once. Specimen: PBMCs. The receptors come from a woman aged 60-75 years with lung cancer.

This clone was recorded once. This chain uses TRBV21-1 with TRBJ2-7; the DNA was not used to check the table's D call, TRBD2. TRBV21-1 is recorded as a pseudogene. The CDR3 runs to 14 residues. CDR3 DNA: TGTGCCACCCCCTTCCGGGGGTGGCTCTACGAGCAGTACTTC. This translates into CATPFRGWLYEQYF.

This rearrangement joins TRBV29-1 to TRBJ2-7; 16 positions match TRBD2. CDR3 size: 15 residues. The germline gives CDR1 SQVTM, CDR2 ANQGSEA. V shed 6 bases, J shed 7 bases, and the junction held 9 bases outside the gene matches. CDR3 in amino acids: CSVDGTSGGAGEQYF. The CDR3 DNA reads TGCAGCGTAGACGGGACTAGCGGGGGGGCCGGGGAGCAGTACTTC.

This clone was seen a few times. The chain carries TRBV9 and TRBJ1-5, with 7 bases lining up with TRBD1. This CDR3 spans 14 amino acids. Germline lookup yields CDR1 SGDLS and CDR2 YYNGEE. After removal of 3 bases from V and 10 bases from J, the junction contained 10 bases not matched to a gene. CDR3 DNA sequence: TGTGCCAGCAGCGCACAGGGGACTTCGAGCCCCCAGCATTTT. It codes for CASSAQGTSSPQHF.

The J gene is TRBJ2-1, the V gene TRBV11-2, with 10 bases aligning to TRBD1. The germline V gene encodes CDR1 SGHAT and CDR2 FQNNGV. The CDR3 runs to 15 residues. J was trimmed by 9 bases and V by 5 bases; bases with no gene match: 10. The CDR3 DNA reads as TGTGCCAGCAGCATCCGGGACAGGGGTACGAGTGAGCAGTTCTTC. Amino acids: CASSIRDRGTSEQFF.

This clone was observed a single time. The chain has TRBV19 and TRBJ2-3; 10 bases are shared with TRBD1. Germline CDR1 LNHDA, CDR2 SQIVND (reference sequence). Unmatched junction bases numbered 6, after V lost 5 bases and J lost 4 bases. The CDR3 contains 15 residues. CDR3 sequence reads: CASSASTGGSDTQYF. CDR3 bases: TGTGCCAGTAGTGCCTCGACAGGGGGCTCAGATACGCAGTATTTT.

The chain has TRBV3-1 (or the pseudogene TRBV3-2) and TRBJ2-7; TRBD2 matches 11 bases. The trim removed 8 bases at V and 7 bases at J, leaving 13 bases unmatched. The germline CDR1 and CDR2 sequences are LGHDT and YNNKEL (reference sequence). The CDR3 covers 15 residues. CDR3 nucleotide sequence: TGTGCCAGCGGGGAGTCACTAGCGGGAGTCCGGGAGCAGTACTTC. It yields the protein CASGESLAGVREQYF.

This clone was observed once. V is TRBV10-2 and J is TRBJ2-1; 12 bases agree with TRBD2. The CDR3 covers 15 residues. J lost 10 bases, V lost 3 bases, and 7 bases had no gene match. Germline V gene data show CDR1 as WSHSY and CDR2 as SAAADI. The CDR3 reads CASSDLAGGSGEQFF. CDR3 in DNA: TGCGCCAGCAGTGACCTAGCGGGGGGGTCTGGCGAGCAGTTCTTC.

The CDR3 region has the DNA TGTGCCAGCAGCTTAGGGCCGGGGGAGACCTACGAGCAGTACTTC. Amino acids: CASSLGPGETYEQYF. The rearrangement joins TRBV7-8 to TRBJ2-7; weak D call: TRBD2 (6 bases). CDR1 and CDR2 from the germline V gene are SGHVS and FQNEAQ. CDR3 length equals 15 residues. The V gene lost 1 base and the J gene lost 2 bases, with 12 bases spanning the gap.

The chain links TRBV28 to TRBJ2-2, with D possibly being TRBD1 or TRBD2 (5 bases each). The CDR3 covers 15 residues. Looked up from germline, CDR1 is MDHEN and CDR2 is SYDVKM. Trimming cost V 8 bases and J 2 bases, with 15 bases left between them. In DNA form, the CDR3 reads TGTGCCAGCTCGAGAGGGGCACCAAACACCGGGGAGCTGTTTTTT. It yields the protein CASSRGAPNTGELFF.

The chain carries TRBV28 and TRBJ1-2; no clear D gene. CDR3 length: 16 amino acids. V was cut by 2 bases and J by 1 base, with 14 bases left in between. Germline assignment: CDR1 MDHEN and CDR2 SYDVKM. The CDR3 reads CASSLNPPDVNYGYTF. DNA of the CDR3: TGTGCCAGCAGTTTAAACCCCCCGGATGTTAACTATGGCTACACCTTC.

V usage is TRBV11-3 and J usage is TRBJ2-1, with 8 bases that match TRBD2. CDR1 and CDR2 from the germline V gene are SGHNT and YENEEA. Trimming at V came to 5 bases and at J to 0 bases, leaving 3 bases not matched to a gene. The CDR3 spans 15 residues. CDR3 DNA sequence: TGTGCCAGCAGCGCCGGGGGGGGCTCCTACAATGAGCAGTTCTTC. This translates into CASSAGGGSYNEQFF.

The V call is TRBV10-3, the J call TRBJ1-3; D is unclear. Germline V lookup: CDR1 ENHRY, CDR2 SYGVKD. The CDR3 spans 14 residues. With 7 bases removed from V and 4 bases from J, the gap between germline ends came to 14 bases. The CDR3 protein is CAITSAREGNTIYF. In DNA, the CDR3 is TGTGCCATCACCTCAGCCCGAGAAGGAAACACCATATATTTT.

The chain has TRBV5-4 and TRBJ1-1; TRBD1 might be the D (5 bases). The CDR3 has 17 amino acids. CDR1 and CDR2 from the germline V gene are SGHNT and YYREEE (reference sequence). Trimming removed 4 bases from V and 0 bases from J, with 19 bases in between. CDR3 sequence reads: CASSGGVLSGLNTEAFF. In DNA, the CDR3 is TGTGCCAGCAGCGGTGGCGTTTTGTCAGGGCTGAACACTGAAGCTTTCTTT.

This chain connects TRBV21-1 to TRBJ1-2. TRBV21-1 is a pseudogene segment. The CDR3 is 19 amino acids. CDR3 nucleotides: TGTGCCAGCAGCCGAAGGGGGGCGCTCACGCCACGGGCTAACTATGGCTACACCTTC. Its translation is CASSRRGALTPRANYGYTF.

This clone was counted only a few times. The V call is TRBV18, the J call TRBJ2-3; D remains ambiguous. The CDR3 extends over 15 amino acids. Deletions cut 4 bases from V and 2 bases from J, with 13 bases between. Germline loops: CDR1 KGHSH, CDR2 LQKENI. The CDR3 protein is CASSQTPAPTDTQYF. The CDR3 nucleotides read TGTGCCAGCTCACAAACCCCTGCCCCCACAGATACGCAGTATTTT.

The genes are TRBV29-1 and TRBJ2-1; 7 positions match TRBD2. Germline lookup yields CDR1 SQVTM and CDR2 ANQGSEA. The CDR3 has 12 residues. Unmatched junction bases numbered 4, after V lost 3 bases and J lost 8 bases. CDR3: CSVDGLGYEQFF. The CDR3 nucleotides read TGCAGCGTTGATGGACTAGGTTATGAGCAGTTCTTC.

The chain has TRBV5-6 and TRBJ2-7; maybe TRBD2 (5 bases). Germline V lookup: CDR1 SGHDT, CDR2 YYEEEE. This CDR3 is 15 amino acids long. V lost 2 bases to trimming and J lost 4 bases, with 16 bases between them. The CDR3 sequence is CASSLGSGFWYEQYF. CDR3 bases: TGTGCCAGCAGCTTAGGATCGGGGTTCTGGTACGAGCAGTACTTC.

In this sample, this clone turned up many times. The DNA of the CDR3 is TGTGCCAGCAGTCCCTTTTCCTATGGCTACACCTTC. It encodes CASSPFSYGYTF. This sequence joins TRBV12-3 or TRBV12-4 and TRBJ1-2; D unclear. The CDR3 is made up of 12 amino acids. V was pared by 5 bases and J by 4 bases, with 8 bases between.

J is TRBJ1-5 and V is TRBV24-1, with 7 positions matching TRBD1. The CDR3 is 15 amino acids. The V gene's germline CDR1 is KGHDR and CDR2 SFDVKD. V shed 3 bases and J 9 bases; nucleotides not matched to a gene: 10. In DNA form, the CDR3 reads TGTGCCACCAGTGATGGCATACAGGGGTGGGGGCCCCAGCATTTT. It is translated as CATSDGIQGWGPQHF.

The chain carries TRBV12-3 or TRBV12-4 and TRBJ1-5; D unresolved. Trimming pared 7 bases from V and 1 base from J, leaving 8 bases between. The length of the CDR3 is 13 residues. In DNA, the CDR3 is TGTGCCAGCACAGGTCGGAGCAATCAGCCCCAGCATTTT. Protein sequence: CASTGRSNQPQHF.

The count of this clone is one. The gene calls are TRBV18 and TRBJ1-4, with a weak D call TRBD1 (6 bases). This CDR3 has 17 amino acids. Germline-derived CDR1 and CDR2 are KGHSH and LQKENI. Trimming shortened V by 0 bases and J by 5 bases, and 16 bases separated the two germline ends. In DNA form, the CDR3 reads TGTGCCAGCTCACCACCAAGGTCGGGGGGCCGGAATGAAAAACTGTTTTTT. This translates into CASSPPRSGGRNEKLFF.

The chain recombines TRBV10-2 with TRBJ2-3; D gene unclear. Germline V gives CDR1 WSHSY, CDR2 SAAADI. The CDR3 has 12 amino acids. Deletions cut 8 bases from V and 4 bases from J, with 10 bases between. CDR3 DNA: TGCGCCAGCTCTACGGGCGCAGATACGCAGTATTTT. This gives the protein CASSTGADTQYF.

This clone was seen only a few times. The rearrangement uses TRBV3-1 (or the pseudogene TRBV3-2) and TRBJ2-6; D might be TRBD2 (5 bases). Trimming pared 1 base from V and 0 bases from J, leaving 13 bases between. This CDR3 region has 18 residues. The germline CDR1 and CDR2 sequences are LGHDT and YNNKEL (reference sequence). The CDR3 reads CASSQVPGTSSGANVLTF. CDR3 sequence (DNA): TGTGCCAGCAGCCAAGTTCCAGGCACTAGCTCTGGGGCCAACGTCCTGACTTTC.

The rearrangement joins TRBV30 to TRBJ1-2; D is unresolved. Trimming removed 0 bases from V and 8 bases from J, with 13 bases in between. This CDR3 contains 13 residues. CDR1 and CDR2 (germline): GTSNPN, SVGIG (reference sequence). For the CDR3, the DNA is TGTGCCTGGAGTGTACTGGGAGGATCCGGCTACACCTTC. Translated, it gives CAWSVLGGSGYTF.

CDR3 in DNA: TGTGCCAGCAAAACAGGAAGGGAGCCCCAGCATTTT. It translates to CASKTGREPQHF. V usage is TRBV6-5 and J usage is TRBJ1-5; tentatively, D is TRBD1 (5 bases). The V and J ends lost 7 bases and 8 bases respectively, with 12 bases between them. The CDR3 is 12 amino acids. The germline V gene has CDR1 MNHEY and CDR2 SVGAGI.

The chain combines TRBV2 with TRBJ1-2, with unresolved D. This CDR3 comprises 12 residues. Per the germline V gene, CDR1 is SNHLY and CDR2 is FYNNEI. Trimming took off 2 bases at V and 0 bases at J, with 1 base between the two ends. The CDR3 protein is CASSETNYGYTF. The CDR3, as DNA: TGTGCCAGCAGTGAAACTAACTATGGCTACACCTTC. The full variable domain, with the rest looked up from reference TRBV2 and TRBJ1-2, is EPEVTQTPSHQVTQMGQEVILRCVPISNHLYFYWYRQILGQKVEFLVSFYNNEISEKSEIFDDQFSVERPDGSNFTLKIRSTKLEDSAMYFCASSETNYGYTFGSGTRLTVV.

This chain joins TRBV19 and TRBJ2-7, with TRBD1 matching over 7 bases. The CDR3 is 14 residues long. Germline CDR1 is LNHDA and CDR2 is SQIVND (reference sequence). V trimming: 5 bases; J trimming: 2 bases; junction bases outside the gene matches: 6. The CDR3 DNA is TGTGCCAGTAGTCCACAGGGGCCCCCCTACGAGCAGTACTTC. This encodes CASSPQGPPYEQYF.

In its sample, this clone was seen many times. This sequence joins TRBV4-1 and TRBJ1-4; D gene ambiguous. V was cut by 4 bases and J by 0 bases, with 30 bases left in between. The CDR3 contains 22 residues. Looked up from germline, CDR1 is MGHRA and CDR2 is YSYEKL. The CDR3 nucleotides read TGCGCCAGCAGCCCCGGTGGACTTGCACAAGGTGGGGATCACGCAACTAATGAAAAACTGTTTTTT. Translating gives CASSPGGLAQGGDHATNEKLFF.